This T cell receptor beta chain was retrieved from a study of cytomegalovirus exposure and HLA in healthy donors. Findings of the study overall: Listed as cytomegalovirus-associated were 150 to 200 TCR beta chains. Within the 100 to 150 validation repertoires, first-cohort TCR clusters tended to co-occur, according to a later analysis.

V lost 3 bases and J lost 6; bases outside the gene matches: 11. There are 17 residues in the CDR3. CDR1 and CDR2 from the germline V gene are MGHRA and YSYEKL. As for this clone: The target antigen is unknown.

Measured with immunoSEQ multiplex PCR; TCRdb has only the in-frame clones, and not every one. This table has about 180,000 clones, around nine tenths appearing once. This sequence originates from a man between 18 and 35 years old in good health and CMV-seropositive. The specimen sequenced was PBMCs. The chain uses TRBV4-1 and TRBJ1-4, with 9 nucleotides matching TRBD1. CDR3 sequence (DNA): TGCGCCAGCAGCCACGTCCCGGGACAGGGTTGGGATGAAAAACTGTTTTTT. Its translation is CASSHVPGQGWDEKLFF.